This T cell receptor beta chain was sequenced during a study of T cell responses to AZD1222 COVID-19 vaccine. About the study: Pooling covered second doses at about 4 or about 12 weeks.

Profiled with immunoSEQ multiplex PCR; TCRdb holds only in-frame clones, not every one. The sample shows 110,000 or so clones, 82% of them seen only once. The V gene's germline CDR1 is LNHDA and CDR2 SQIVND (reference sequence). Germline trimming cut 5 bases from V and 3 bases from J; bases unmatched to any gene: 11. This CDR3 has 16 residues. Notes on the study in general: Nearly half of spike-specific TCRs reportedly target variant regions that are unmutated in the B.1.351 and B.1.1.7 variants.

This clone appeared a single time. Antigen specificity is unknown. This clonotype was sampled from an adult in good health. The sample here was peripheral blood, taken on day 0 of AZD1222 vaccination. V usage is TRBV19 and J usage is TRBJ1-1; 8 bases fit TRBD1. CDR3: CASSGPGGAFDTEAFF. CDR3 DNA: TGTGCCAGTAGTGGTCCAGGGGGCGCGTTTGACACTGAAGCTTTCTTT.